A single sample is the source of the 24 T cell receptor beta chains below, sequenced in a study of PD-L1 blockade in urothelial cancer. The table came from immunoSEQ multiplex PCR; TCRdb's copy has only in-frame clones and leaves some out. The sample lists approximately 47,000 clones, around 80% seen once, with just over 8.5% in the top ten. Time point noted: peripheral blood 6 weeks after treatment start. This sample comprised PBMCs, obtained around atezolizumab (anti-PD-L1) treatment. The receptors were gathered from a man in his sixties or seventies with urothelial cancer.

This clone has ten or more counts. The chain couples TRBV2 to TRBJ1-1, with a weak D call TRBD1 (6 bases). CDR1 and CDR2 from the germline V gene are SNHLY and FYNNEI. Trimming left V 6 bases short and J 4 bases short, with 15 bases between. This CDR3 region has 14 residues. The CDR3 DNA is TGTGCCAGCAGGGTACAGGGAGTTCGCACTGAAGCTTTCTTT. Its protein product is CASRVQGVRTEAFF. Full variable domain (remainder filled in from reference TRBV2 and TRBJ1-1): EPEVTQTPSHQVTQMGQEVILRCVPISNHLYFYWYRQILGQKVEFLVSFYNNEISEKSEIFDDQFSVERPDGSNFTLKIRSTKLEDSAMYFCASRVQGVRTEAFFGQGTRLTVV.

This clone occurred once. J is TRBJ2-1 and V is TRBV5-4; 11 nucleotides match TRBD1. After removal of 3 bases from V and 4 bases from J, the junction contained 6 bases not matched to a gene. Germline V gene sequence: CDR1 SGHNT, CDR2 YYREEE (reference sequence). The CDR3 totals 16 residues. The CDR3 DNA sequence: TGTGCCAGCAGCTCTCAGGACAGGGGGCAGTACAATGAGCAGTTCTTC. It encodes CASSSQDRGQYNEQFF.

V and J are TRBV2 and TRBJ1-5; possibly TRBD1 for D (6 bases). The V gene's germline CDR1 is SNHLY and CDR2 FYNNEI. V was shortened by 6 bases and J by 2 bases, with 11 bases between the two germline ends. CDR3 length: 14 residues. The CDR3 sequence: CASRQGGGNQPQHF. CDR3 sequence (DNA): TGTGCCAGCAGACAGGGTGGTGGCAATCAGCCCCAGCATTTT.

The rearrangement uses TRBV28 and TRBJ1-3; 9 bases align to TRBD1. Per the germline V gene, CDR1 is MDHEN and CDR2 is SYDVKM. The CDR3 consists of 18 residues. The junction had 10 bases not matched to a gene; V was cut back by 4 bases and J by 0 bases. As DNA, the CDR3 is TGTGCCAGCAGTTCGGCCGGGACAGGGATAGTCTCTGGAAACACCATATATTTT. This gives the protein CASSSAGTGIVSGNTIYF. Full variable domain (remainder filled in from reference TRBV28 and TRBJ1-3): DVKVTQSSRYLVKRTGEKVFLECVQDMDHENMFWYRQDPGLGLRLIYFSYDVKMKEKGDIPEGYSVSREKKERFSLILESASTNQTSMYLCASSSAGTGIVSGNTIYFGEGSWLTVV.

The CDR3 loop reads CASSQTGTGVRGYTF. The CDR3 nucleotides read TGTGCCAGCAGCCAGACCGGGACAGGGGTAAGAGGCTACACCTTC. The rearrangement joins TRBV16 to TRBJ1-2, with 10 bases matching TRBD1. CDR3 length: 15 amino acids. Trimming took 3 bases from V and 8 from J; bases not matched to a gene: 9. The germline gives CDR1 KGHSY, CDR2 FQNENV.

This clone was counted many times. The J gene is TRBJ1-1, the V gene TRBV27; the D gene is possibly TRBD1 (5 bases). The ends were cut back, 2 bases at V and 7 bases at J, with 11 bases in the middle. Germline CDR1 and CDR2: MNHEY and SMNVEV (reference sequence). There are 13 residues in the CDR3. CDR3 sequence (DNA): TGTGCCAGCAGTTTAGGCGGGGGACGTGAAGCTTTCTTT. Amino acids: CASSLGGGREAFF.

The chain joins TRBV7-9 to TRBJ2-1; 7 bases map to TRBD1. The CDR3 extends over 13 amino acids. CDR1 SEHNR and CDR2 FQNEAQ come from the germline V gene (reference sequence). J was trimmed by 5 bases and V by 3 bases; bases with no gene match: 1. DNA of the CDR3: TGTGCCAGCAGCTTGGGGACAGACAATGAGCAGTTCTTC. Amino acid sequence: CASSLGTDNEQFF.

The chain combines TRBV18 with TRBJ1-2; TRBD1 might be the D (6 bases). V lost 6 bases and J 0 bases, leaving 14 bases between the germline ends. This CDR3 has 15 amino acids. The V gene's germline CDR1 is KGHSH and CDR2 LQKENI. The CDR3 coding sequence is TGTGCCAGCTCTCCCAGACAGGAAGCTAACTATGGCTACACCTTC. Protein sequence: CASSPRQEANYGYTF.

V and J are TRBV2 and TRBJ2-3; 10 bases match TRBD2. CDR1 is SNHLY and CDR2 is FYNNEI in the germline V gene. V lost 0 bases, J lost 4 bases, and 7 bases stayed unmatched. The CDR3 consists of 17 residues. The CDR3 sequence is CASSEALAGVSADTQYF. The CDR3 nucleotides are TGTGCCAGCAGTGAAGCGCTAGCGGGAGTTTCAGCAGATACGCAGTATTTT.

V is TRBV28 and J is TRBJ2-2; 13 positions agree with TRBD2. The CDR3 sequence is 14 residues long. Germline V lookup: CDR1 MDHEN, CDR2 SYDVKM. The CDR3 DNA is TGTACGAACGGACTAGCGGGAGATACCGGGGAGCTGTTTTTT. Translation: CTNGLAGDTGELFF.

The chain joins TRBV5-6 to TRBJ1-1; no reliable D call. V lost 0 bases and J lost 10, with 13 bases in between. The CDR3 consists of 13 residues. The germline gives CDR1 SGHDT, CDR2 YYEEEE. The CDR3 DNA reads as TGTGCCAGCAGCTTGGCTGACTCCGAAGTAGCTTTCTTT. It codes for CASSLADSEVAFF.

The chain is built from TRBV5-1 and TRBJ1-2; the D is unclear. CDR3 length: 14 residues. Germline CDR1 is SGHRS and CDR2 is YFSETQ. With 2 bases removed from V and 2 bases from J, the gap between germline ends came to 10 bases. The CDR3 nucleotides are TGCGCCAGCAGCTTCGGGGAGGAAAACTATGGCTACACCTTC. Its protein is CASSFGEENYGYTF.

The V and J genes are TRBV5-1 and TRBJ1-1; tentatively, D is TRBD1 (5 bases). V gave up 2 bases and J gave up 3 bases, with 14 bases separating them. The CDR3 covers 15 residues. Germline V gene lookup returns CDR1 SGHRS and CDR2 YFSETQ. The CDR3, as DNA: TGCGCCAGCAGCTTATCCGGGTCACAGGACACTGAAGCTTTCTTT. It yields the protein CASSLSGSQDTEAFF.

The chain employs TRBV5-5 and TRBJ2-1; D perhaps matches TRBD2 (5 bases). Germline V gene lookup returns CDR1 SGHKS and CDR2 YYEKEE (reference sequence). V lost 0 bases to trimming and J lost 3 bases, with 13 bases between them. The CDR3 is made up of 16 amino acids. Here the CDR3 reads CASSLDLEESYNEQFF. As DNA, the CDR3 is TGTGCCAGCAGCTTGGATCTGGAGGAGAGCTACAATGAGCAGTTCTTC. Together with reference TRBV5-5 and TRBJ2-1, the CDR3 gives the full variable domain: DAGVTQSPTHLIKTRGQQVTLRCSPISGHKSVSWYQQVLGQGPQFIFQYYEKEERGRGNFPDRFSARQFPNYSSELNVNALLLGDSALYLCASSLDLEESYNEQFFGPGTRLTVL.

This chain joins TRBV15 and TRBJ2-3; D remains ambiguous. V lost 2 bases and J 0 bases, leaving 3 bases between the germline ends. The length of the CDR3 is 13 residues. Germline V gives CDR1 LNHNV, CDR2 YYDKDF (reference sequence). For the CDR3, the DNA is TGTGCCACCAGCAGACTTAGCACAGATACGCAGTATTTT. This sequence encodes CATSRLSTDTQYF.

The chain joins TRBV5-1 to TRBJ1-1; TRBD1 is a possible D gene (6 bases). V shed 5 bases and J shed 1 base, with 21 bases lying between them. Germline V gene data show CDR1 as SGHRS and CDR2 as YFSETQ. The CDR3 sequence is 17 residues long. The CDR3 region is CASRPSLGWTENTEAFF. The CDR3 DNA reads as TGCGCCAGCAGGCCATCCCTGGGTTGGACAGAGAACACTGAAGCTTTCTTT.

CDR3 protein: CASSLASATNEKLFF. CDR3 DNA: TGCGCCAGCAGCTTGGCCAGTGCAACTAATGAAAAACTGTTTTTT. J is TRBJ1-4 and V is TRBV5-1; D gene ambiguous. Trimming left V 0 bases short and J 0 bases short, with 6 bases between. Per germline, CDR1 SGHRS and CDR2 YFSETQ. There are 15 residues in the CDR3.

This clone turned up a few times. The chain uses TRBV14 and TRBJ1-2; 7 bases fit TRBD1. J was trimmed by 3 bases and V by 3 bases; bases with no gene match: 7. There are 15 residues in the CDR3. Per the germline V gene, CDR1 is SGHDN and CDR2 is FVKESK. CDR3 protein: CASSQGSQGDYGYTF. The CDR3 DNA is TGTGCCAGCAGCCAGGGGTCCCAGGGGGACTATGGCTACACCTTC.

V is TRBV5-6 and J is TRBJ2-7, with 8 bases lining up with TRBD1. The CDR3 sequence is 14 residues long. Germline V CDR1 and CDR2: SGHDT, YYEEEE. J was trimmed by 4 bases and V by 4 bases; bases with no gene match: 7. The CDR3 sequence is CASSQGQGRYEQYF. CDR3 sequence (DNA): TGTGCCAGCAGCCAAGGACAGGGTAGGTACGAGCAGTACTTC.

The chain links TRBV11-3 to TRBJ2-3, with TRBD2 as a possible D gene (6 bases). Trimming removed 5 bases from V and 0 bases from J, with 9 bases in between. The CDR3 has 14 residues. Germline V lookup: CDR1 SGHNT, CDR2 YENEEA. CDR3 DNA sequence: TGTGCCAGCAGCCTTGGGAGGAGCACAGATACGCAGTATTTT. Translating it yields CASSLGRSTDTQYF.

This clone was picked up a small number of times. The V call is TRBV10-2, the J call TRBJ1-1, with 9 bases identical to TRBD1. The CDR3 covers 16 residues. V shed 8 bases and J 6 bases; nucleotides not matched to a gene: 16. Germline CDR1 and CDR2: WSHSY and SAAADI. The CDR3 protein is CASCPGQGRQAAEAFF. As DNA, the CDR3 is TGCGCCAGCTGCCCGGGACAGGGACGGCAAGCGGCTGAAGCTTTCTTT.

The CDR3 coding sequence is TGTGCCAGCTCACCGAGGGGGGAGACCCAGTACTTC. Its protein product is CASSPRGETQYF. The rearrangement uses TRBV18 and TRBJ2-5; perhaps TRBD1 as D (6 bases). V lost 3 bases, J lost 5 bases, and 7 bases lay in between. CDR3 size: 12 residues. In germline, CDR1 is KGHSH, CDR2 LQKENI.

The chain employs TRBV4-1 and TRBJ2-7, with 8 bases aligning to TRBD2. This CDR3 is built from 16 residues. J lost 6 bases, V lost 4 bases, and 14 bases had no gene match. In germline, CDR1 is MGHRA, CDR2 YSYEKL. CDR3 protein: CASSPRTGGPMPEQYF. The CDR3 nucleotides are TGCGCCAGCAGCCCGAGAACGGGAGGGCCCATGCCCGAGCAGTACTTC.

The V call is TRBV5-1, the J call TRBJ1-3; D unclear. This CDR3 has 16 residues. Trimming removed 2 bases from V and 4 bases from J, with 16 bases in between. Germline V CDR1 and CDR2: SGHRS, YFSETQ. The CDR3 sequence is CASSLSGGITGNTIYF. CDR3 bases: TGCGCCAGCAGCTTATCGGGAGGAATCACCGGAAACACCATATATTTT.